A selection of T cell receptor beta chains follows, all from one sample in a study of shared clonotypes between healthy human individuals. The protocol was immunoSEQ multiplex PCR, while the TCRdb copy is restricted to in-frame clones and leaves out a portion. The sample has some 740,000 clones; 85% to 95% are singletons. Sequencing input: naive CD8+ T cells sorted from blood. These receptors were obtained from a young man in good health. Each CDR3 is given with its conserved first and last residue. The D gene is left open where the match is weak. Where a row states a size, it is once, few, many or the class of an expanded clone; other rows omit it.

v_gene: TRBV4-1
d_gene: .
j_gene: TRBJ1-5
abundance: once
CDR3nt: TGCGCCAGCAGCCCCTGGGACAATCAGCCCCAGCATTTT
CDR3aa: CASSPWDNQPQHF

v_gene: TRBV28
d_gene: .
j_gene: TRBJ2-3
abundance: .
CDR3nt: TGTGCCAGCAGTTTTAAGGGGGGGCTTTACACAGATACGCAGTATTTT
CDR3aa: CASSFKGGLYTDTQYF

v_gene: TRBV7-9
d_gene: .
j_gene: TRBJ2-1
abundance: .
CDR3nt: TGTGCCAGCAGCTTAGGGGGGATGGAGCAGTTCTTC
CDR3aa: CASSLGGMEQFF

v_gene: TRBV5-6
d_gene: .
j_gene: TRBJ2-7
abundance: .
CDR3nt: TGTGCCAGCTCTACTACTGGGGGCTACGAGCAGTACTTC
CDR3aa: CASSTTGGYEQYF

v_gene: TRBV7-9
d_gene: .
j_gene: TRBJ2-3
abundance: .
CDR3nt: TGTGCCAGCAGCGATGAAATGGCGTCCTCCCCACAGGATACGCAGTATTTT
CDR3aa: CASSDEMASSPQDTQYF

v_gene: TRBV7-9
d_gene: .
j_gene: TRBJ1-5
abundance: .
CDR3nt: TGTGCCAGCAGCTTAGCCGGGGGACGACCTAATCAGCCCCAGCATTTT
CDR3aa: CASSLAGGRPNQPQHF

v_gene: TRBV7-9
d_gene: TRBD2
j_gene: TRBJ2-1
abundance: .
CDR3nt: TGTGCCAGCAGCTTAATGGCCCCAGCGGGAGGGGCCGGGGATGAGCAGTTCTTC
CDR3aa: CASSLMAPAGGAGDEQFF

v_gene: TRBV28
d_gene: .
j_gene: TRBJ2-7
abundance: once
CDR3nt: TGTGCCAGCAGTTTAGTCGGGGGAGCCTACGAGCAGTACTTC
CDR3aa: CASSLVGGAYEQYF

v_gene: TRBV7-8
d_gene: TRBD1
j_gene: TRBJ2-1
abundance: .
CDR3nt: TGTGCCAGCAGCTTAGGAGCCGGGACAGGCTACAATGAGCAGTTCTTC
CDR3aa: CASSLGAGTGYNEQFF

v_gene: TRBV4-1
d_gene: .
j_gene: TRBJ2-7
abundance: .
CDR3nt: TGCGCCAGCAGCCAAGTAGGGGACAAGTACTCCTACGAGCAGTACTTC
CDR3aa: CASSQVGDKYSYEQYF

v_gene: TRBV11-2
d_gene: TRBD1
j_gene: TRBJ1-4
abundance: .
CDR3nt: TGTGCCAGCAGCCCGACAGGGGGTGGGGATGAAAAACTGTTTTTT
CDR3aa: CASSPTGGGDEKLFF

v_gene: TRBV11-2
d_gene: .
j_gene: TRBJ2-7
abundance: .
CDR3nt: TGTGCCAGCAGCATGCGACCCACCGGGCCCTCATACGAGCAGTACTTC
CDR3aa: CASSMRPTGPSYEQYF

v_gene: TRBV7-9
d_gene: TRBD1
j_gene: TRBJ2-5
abundance: .
CDR3nt: TGTGCCAGCAGCACGGGACAGGGGATGGAGACCCAGTACTTC
CDR3aa: CASSTGQGMETQYF

v_gene: TRBV25-1
d_gene: .
j_gene: TRBJ2-7
abundance: .
CDR3nt: TGTGCCAGCAGCCTCGTAACGAATTCCTACGAGCAGTACTTC
CDR3aa: CASSLVTNSYEQYF

v_gene: TRBV4-1
d_gene: TRBD2
j_gene: TRBJ2-7
abundance: .
CDR3nt: TGCGCCAGCAGCCAGGACCTAGCGGGAGGGCCCTACGAGCAGTACTTC
CDR3aa: CASSQDLAGGPYEQYF

v_gene: TRBV29-1
d_gene: .
j_gene: TRBJ2-7
abundance: .
CDR3nt: TGCAGCGTTGAAGGACGTCGCAACGAGCAGTACTTC
CDR3aa: CSVEGRRNEQYF

v_gene: TRBV2
d_gene: .
j_gene: TRBJ2-6
abundance: .
CDR3nt: TGTGCCAGCAGGCGGACAGTGATTGGGGCCAACGTCCTGACTTTC
CDR3aa: CASRRTVIGANVLTF

v_gene: TRBV14
d_gene: TRBD1
j_gene: TRBJ2-1
abundance: .
CDR3nt: TGTGCCAGCAGCCAAGATAGAGGGACAGGAACCTACAATGAGCAGTTCTTC
CDR3aa: CASSQDRGTGTYNEQFF

v_gene: TRBV18
d_gene: .
j_gene: TRBJ2-7
abundance: .
CDR3nt: TGTGCCAGCTCACGGAACCCCCCCTTGGTAGCGCGCACCTACGAGCAGTACTTC
CDR3aa: CASSRNPPLVARTYEQYF

v_gene: TRBV6-6
d_gene: .
j_gene: TRBJ2-7
abundance: .
CDR3nt: TGTGCCAGCAGTTACCGGGACTCGATATCCTACGAGCAGTACTTC
CDR3aa: CASSYRDSISYEQYF

v_gene: TRBV7-8
d_gene: .
j_gene: TRBJ2-1
abundance: once
CDR3nt: TGTGCCAGCAGCCCATTGGGGATTGAGCAGTTCTTC
CDR3aa: CASSPLGIEQFF

v_gene: TRBV4-1
d_gene: TRBD2
j_gene: TRBJ2-1
abundance: .
CDR3nt: TGCGCCAGCAGCCAATGGGCTAGCGGAGTAGCTTTATCCTACAATGAGCAGTTCTTC
CDR3aa: CASSQWASGVALSYNEQFF

v_gene: TRBV7-9
d_gene: TRBD2
j_gene: TRBJ2-5
abundance: .
CDR3nt: TGTGCCAGCAGCCCGCCGCGGGAGGGTAAGACCCAGTACTTC
CDR3aa: CASSPPREGKTQYF

v_gene: TRBV27
d_gene: .
j_gene: TRBJ1-1
abundance: .
CDR3nt: TGTGCCAGCAGTGAACGGGGAAGAACTGAAGCTTTCTTT
CDR3aa: CASSERGRTEAFF

v_gene: TRBV29-1
d_gene: TRBD2
j_gene: TRBJ2-1
abundance: .
CDR3nt: TGCAGCGTTGAATACGGACTAGCGGGAGTGGAGGGTGAGCAGTTCTTC
CDR3aa: CSVEYGLAGVEGEQFF

v_gene: TRBV19
d_gene: TRBD1
j_gene: TRBJ2-7
abundance: once
CDR3nt: TGTGCCAGTAGTATAACCGGGACAGGGGCCTACGAGCAGTACTTC
CDR3aa: CASSITGTGAYEQYF

v_gene: TRBV5-1
d_gene: TRBD1
j_gene: TRBJ1-4
abundance: .
CDR3nt: TGCGCCAGCAGGAGGGGACAGGGGGAAGAAAAACTGTTTTTT
CDR3aa: CASRRGQGEEKLFF

v_gene: TRBV13
d_gene: TRBD1
j_gene: TRBJ2-7
abundance: .
CDR3nt: TGTGCCAGCAGCTTAGGGCAGGGGGCGCACGAGCAGTACTTC
CDR3aa: CASSLGQGAHEQYF

v_gene: TRBV7-3
d_gene: .
j_gene: TRBJ2-1
abundance: .
CDR3nt: TGTGCCAGCAGCCCTCGGGGTAGCGAGTACAATGAGCAGTTCTTC
CDR3aa: CASSPRGSEYNEQFF

v_gene: TRBV7-2
d_gene: .
j_gene: TRBJ2-7
abundance: .
CDR3nt: TGTGCCAGCAGCCGGGCCGGATACGAGCAGTACTTC
CDR3aa: CASSRAGYEQYF

v_gene: TRBV30
d_gene: .
j_gene: TRBJ2-7
abundance: .
CDR3nt: TGTGCCGGCCGAGACAGCACAGGGCCGTGGAACGAGCAGTACTTC
CDR3aa: CAGRDSTGPWNEQYF

v_gene: TRBV7-9
d_gene: TRBD1
j_gene: TRBJ1-2
abundance: few
CDR3nt: TGTGCCAGCAGCTTAGGACCAGGGGGAAGCGCCTATGGCTACACCTTC
CDR3aa: CASSLGPGGSAYGYTF

v_gene: TRBV27
d_gene: .
j_gene: TRBJ2-1
abundance: .
CDR3nt: TGTGCCAGCAGGATTTCCCCCTACAATGAGCAGTTCTTC
CDR3aa: CASRISPYNEQFF

v_gene: TRBV19
d_gene: TRBD2
j_gene: TRBJ2-2
abundance: .
CDR3nt: TGTGCCAGTAGTTTTCTAGCGGGGAACGGGGAGCTGTTTTTT
CDR3aa: CASSFLAGNGELFF

v_gene: TRBV7-9
d_gene: .
j_gene: TRBJ2-5
abundance: .
CDR3nt: TGTGCCAGCAGCCCGCGCAGGGGCAGCAAAGAGACCCAGTACTTC
CDR3aa: CASSPRRGSKETQYF

v_gene: TRBV6-1
d_gene: .
j_gene: TRBJ1-2
abundance: .
CDR3nt: TGTGCCAGCAGTGAAGCGCTTCGGAAGGGCCACCTCGGCTATGGCTACACCTTC
CDR3aa: CASSEALRKGHLGYGYTF

v_gene: TRBV25-1
d_gene: TRBD1
j_gene: TRBJ1-2
abundance: .
CDR3nt: TGTGCCAGCAGGGACAGGGGGTTACCGGACGACTATGGCTACACCTTC
CDR3aa: CASRDRGLPDDYGYTF